The 28 T cell receptor beta chains below all came from one sample that was sequenced in a study of human T cells and chemical hapten exposure. Each cDNA molecule in the library carried unique molecular identifiers. TCRdb independently ran MiXCR on the reads; one entry per CDR3 protein. The sample includes around 120,000 distinct CDR3 sequences, roughly 8.5% of them seen just once. From whole blood left unfractionated, total RNA was extracted. Sequencing used whole blood. Receptors originate from a human donor in good health. Some clones in this sample may be carry-over from other donors' samples.

The CDR3 loop is CASSQYRDPWEQYF. CDR3 nucleotide sequence: TGTGCCAGCAGTCAATACCGGGACCCTTGGGAGCAGTACTTC. The V gene is TRBV6-5, the J gene TRBJ2-7; D possibly uses TRBD1 or TRBD2 (5 bases each). Looked up from germline, CDR1 is MNHEY and CDR2 is SVGAGI. Deletions cut 5 bases from V and 7 bases from J, with 18 bases between. CDR3 length: 14 amino acids.

This clonotype was seen only a few times. V usage is TRBV15 and J usage is TRBJ1-3; tentative D call: TRBD1 (5 bases). Trimming pared 9 bases from V and 2 bases from J, leaving 11 bases between. Per the germline V gene, CDR1 is LNHNV and CDR2 is YYDKDF (reference sequence). This CDR3 is 13 amino acids long. The CDR3 coding sequence is TGTGCCACAGGGTTGACAGCTGGAAACACCATATATTTT. Translating it yields CATGLTAGNTIYF.

The chain links TRBV9 to TRBJ2-3; tentatively, D is TRBD2 (5 bases). Trimming took 2 bases from V and 1 from J, leaving 17 bases between them. The CDR3 runs to 17 residues. In germline, CDR1 is SGDLS, CDR2 YYNGEE. CDR3 region: CASSVGAMIGGTDTQYF. DNA of the CDR3: TGTGCCAGCAGCGTTGGCGCTATGATCGGGGGCACAGATACGCAGTATTTT.

This clonotype was detected many times. The rearrangement links TRBV12-3 or TRBV12-4 to TRBJ1-1; 7 positions match TRBD1. This CDR3 contains 13 residues. The J segment lost 3 bases and the V segment lost 4 bases, leaving 2 bases of the junction unmatched. The CDR3 region has the DNA TGTGCCAGCAGTTCCACAGGGGACACTGAAGCTTTCTTT. Encoded protein: CASSSTGDTEAFF.

The V gene is TRBV24-1, the J gene TRBJ1-2, with D tentatively TRBD1 (6 bases). V was cut by 3 bases and J by 6 bases, with 10 bases left in between. The CDR3 runs 13 residues. Germline V gives CDR1 KGHDR, CDR2 SFDVKD. CDR3 protein: CATSDPQGDGYTF. DNA for the CDR3: TGTGCCACCAGTGATCCACAGGGAGATGGCTACACCTTC.

The gene calls are TRBV7-6 and TRBJ1-1; unclear D gene. Germline CDR1 SGHVS, CDR2 FNYEAQ. Trimming pared 1 base from V and 12 bases from J, leaving 12 bases between. The CDR3 runs 12 residues. CDR3 region: CASSLGEMETFF. The CDR3 nucleotides read TGTGCCAGCAGCTTAGGAGAGATGGAAACTTTCTTT.

The chain employs TRBV29-1 and TRBJ2-2, with 7 bases aligning to TRBD2. With V trimmed by 3 bases and J by 1 base, 5 bases remained unmatched. This CDR3 spans 15 amino acids. CDR1 is SQVTM and CDR2 is ANQGSEA in the germline V gene. The CDR3 protein is CSVDGGYMNTGELFF. The CDR3 nucleotides read TGCAGCGTTGACGGGGGGTATATGAACACCGGGGAGCTGTTTTTT.

Regarding this clonotype: In this CDR3 the conserved last residue, phenylalanine or tryptophan, is missing, so a read error is likely. The chain carries TRBV25-1 and TRBJ2-1; D is undetermined. V was clipped by 2 bases and J by 5 bases, with 7 bases between them. This CDR3 has 13 residues. Germline CDR1 and CDR2: MGHDK and SYGVNS. CDR3 loop: CASSEMWDNEQFS. In DNA, the CDR3 is TGTGCCAGCAGTGAAATGTGGGACAATGAGCAGTTCTCC.

At least ten counts were recorded for this clonotype. The chain uses TRBV2 and TRBJ1-2; D not certain. The CDR3 extends over 14 amino acids. With 0 bases removed from V and 2 bases from J, the gap between germline ends came to 7 bases. The V gene's germline CDR1 is SNHLY and CDR2 FYNNEI. CDR3 bases: TGTGCCAGCAGTGAAGCCGGTATAAACTATGGCTACACCTTC. This gives the protein CASSEAGINYGYTF. The full variable domain, with the rest looked up from reference TRBV2 and TRBJ1-2, is EPEVTQTPSHQVTQMGQEVILRCVPISNHLYFYWYRQILGQKVEFLVSFYNNEISEKSEIFDDQFSVERPDGSNFTLKIRSTKLEDSAMYFCASSEAGINYGYTFGSGTRLTVV.

This clonotype was recorded a few times. V and J are TRBV9 and TRBJ1-1; D is unclear. This CDR3 has 14 amino acids. V lost 3 bases, J lost 2 bases, and 11 bases lay in between. CDR1 and CDR2 (germline): SGDLS, YYNGEE. CDR3 in DNA: TGTGCCAGCAGCGCGGGGTCTATCAACACTGAAGCTTTCTTT. Its protein is CASSAGSINTEAFF.

Ten or more counts support this clonotype. This chain joins TRBV29-1 and TRBJ1-1; D is uncertain. CDR1 is SQVTM, CDR2 ANQGSEA, per germline. The V end was cut by 1 base, the J end by 3 bases, with 6 bases between. The CDR3 runs to 12 residues. CDR3 loop: CSVEGADTEAFF. CDR3 coding DNA: TGCAGCGTTGAAGGAGCAGACACTGAAGCTTTCTTT.

At least ten counts were recorded for this clonotype. CDR3 coding DNA: TGTGCCAGCAGCTCCGGGGAGACCCAGTACTTC. This codes for CASSSGETQYF. This chain connects TRBV11-2 to TRBJ2-5, with D uncertain. V lost 4 bases to trimming and J lost 5 bases, with 5 bases between them. Germline values: CDR1 SGHAT, CDR2 FQNNGV. The CDR3 consists of 11 residues.

The sample holds a few counts of this clonotype. The chain recombines TRBV4-2 with TRBJ1-1; possible D gene TRBD1, 5 bases. Germline loops: CDR1 LGHNA, CDR2 YNFKEQ. Trimming stripped 1 base from V and 4 bases from J, with 19 bases between. The length of the CDR3 is 17 residues. Here the CDR3 DNA reads TGTGCCAGCAGCCAAGTCACCCCCGGGGGGTTGAGCACTGAAGCTTTCTTT. It encodes CASSQVTPGGLSTEAFF.

V usage is TRBV7-2 and J usage is TRBJ2-7, with 14 bases identical to TRBD2. The CDR3 is made up of 16 amino acids. V shed 5 bases, J shed 2 bases, and the junction held 5 bases outside the gene matches. The germline V gene has CDR1 SGHTA and CDR2 FQGNSA. CDR3 residues: CASSPGLAGAPYEQYF. DNA of the CDR3: TGTGCCAGCAGCCCGGGACTAGCGGGGGCCCCCTACGAGCAGTACTTC.

This clonotype was picked up many times. The CDR3 does not close with the conserved phenylalanine or tryptophan, likely indicating a read error. The chain carries TRBV12-3 or TRBV12-4 and TRBJ2-7; no definite D call. The CDR3 covers 13 residues. V was cut by 3 bases and J by 3 bases, with 9 bases left in between. CDR3: CASSLNINYEQYS. The CDR3, as DNA: TGTGCCAGCAGTTTGAACATAAACTACGAGCAGTACTCC.

Many counts were recorded for this clonotype. The chain combines TRBV5-1 with TRBJ1-5; 10 positions agree with TRBD1. Germline V lookup: CDR1 SGHRS, CDR2 YFSETQ. CDR3 length: 14 amino acids. The trim removed 4 bases at V and 5 bases at J, leaving 3 bases unmatched. Here the CDR3 DNA reads TGCGCCAGCAGCATCGGACAGGGGGATCAGCCCCAGCATTTT. Translating it yields CASSIGQGDQPQHF.

This clonotype was counted a few times. This chain joins TRBV6-6 and TRBJ2-7; 9 nucleotides match TRBD2. Germline CDR1 and CDR2: MNHNY and SVGAGI (reference sequence). CDR3 length: 14 amino acids. The V gene end was trimmed by 8 bases and the J gene end by 6 bases; junction bases not matched to a gene: 11. CDR3 amino acids: CASCSGGRVCEQYF. In DNA, the CDR3 is TGTGCCAGCTGTAGCGGGGGCCGAGTCTGCGAGCAGTACTTC.

This clonotype showed up many times. The chain recombines TRBV19 with TRBJ2-1; no reliable D call. The germline CDR1 and CDR2 sequences are LNHDA and SQIVND (reference sequence). The CDR3 has 13 residues. Deletions cut 5 bases from V and 4 bases from J, with 9 bases between. The CDR3 nucleotides read TGTGCCAGTAGTTCAAGGTCATACAATGAGCAGTTCTTC. Its translation is CASSSRSYNEQFF.

The chain links TRBV7-8 to TRBJ2-6; D not resolved. The CDR3 consists of 18 residues. The V gene lost 3 bases and the J gene lost 0 bases, with 15 bases spanning the gap. From germline, CDR1 is SGHVS and CDR2 FQNEAQ. The CDR3 DNA reads TGTGCCAGCAGCTTGTTTTCACACCCGGACTCTGGGGCCAACGTCCTGACTTTC. Its translation is CASSLFSHPDSGANVLTF.

This rearrangement joins TRBV24-1 to TRBJ2-7; D might be TRBD2 (5 bases). Trimming pared 0 bases from V and 7 bases from J, leaving 6 bases between. Germline loops: CDR1 KGHDR, CDR2 SFDVKD. The CDR3 contains 12 residues. The CDR3 bases are TGTGCCACCAGTGATTTGTCGGGGGAGCAGTACTTC. It yields the protein CATSDLSGEQYF.

There are many counts of this clonotype. One end of the junction varies from germline; a read error may be responsible. The chain joins TRBV2 to TRBJ1-5; D gene unclear. In germline, CDR1 is SNHLY, CDR2 FYNNEI. CDR3 size: 15 residues. The CDR3 DNA is TGTGCCAGCAGTGCGACGGATCAGCGCAACCAGCCCCAGCATTTT. Translating it yields CASSATDQRNQPQHF.

This clonotype was found many times. The rearrangement links TRBV11-3 to TRBJ1-1; D call uncertain. Germline loops: CDR1 SGHNT, CDR2 YENEEA. The CDR3 runs to 11 residues. V was shortened by 3 bases and J by 3 bases, with 2 bases between the two germline ends. This CDR3 reads CASSFDTEAFF. Written as DNA, the CDR3 is TGTGCCAGCAGCTTCGACACTGAAGCTTTCTTT.

The sample holds many counts of this clonotype. This chain joins TRBV27 and TRBJ1-1; TRBD1 matches 10 bases. The CDR3 runs 19 residues. Germline trimming cut 6 bases from V and 0 bases from J; bases unmatched to any gene: 16. From germline, CDR1 is MNHEY and CDR2 SMNVEV (reference sequence). The CDR3, as DNA: TGTGCCAGCAGCTTGTTGTACCCCGGGACAGGGGATCTGAACACTGAAGCTTTCTTT. Translation gives CASSLLYPGTGDLNTEAFF.

This clonotype was detected many times. CDR3 residues: CASSSNRGRGEKLFF. DNA of the CDR3: TGTGCCAGCAGCAGTAACAGGGGGCGAGGAGAAAAACTGTTTTTT. The chain joins TRBV11-2 to TRBJ1-4; TRBD1 aligns across 9 bases. This CDR3 is built from 15 residues. Per the germline V gene, CDR1 is SGHAT and CDR2 is FQNNGV. The ends lost 5 bases at V and 8 bases at J; junction bases unmatched: 9. Looking up the rest from reference TRBV11-2 and TRBJ1-4 gives the full variable domain: EAGVAQSPRYKIIEKRQSVAFWCNPISGHATLYWYQQILGQGPKLLIQFQNNGVVDDSQLPKDRFSAERLKGVDSTLKIQPAKLEDSAVYLCASSSNRGRGEKLFFGSGTQLSVL.

This clonotype was picked up a small number of times. The chain uses TRBV5-1 and TRBJ2-7; 10 bases match TRBD2. The germline CDR1 and CDR2 sequences are SGHRS and YFSETQ. Trimming cost V 4 bases and J 4 bases; bases outside gene matches: 11. The CDR3 totals 16 residues. CDR3 bases: TGCGCCAGCAGCCCAGGACTAGCGGTAGGAGCTTACGAGCAGTACTTC. It encodes CASSPGLAVGAYEQYF.

This clonotype was seen ten or more times. The chain uses TRBV7-9 and TRBJ2-7; 10 nucleotides match TRBD1. V trimming: 3 bases; J trimming: 9 bases; junction bases outside the gene matches: 8. Germline V gives CDR1 SEHNR, CDR2 FQNEAQ (reference sequence). There are 14 residues in the CDR3. Here the CDR3 DNA reads TGTGCCAGCAGCTTGGGGGACAGGGGAGCACGGCAGTACTTC. Its translation: CASSLGDRGARQYF.

This clonotype has only a few counts. One end of the junction does not line up with germline, which may come from a read error. This chain joins TRBV4-3 and TRBJ2-3; TRBD2 matches 10 bases. The CDR3 runs to 17 residues. Germline V gene lookup returns CDR1 LGHNA and CDR2 YSLEER. The CDR3 here is CASSQEVSGGRTDTQYF. For the CDR3, the DNA is TGCGCCAGCAGCCAAGAAGTTAGCGGGGGGCGCACCGATACGCAGTATTTT.

The V and J genes are TRBV4-1 and TRBJ1-1, with a weak D call TRBD1 (5 bases). The CDR3 loop spans 16 amino acids. Trimming left V 0 bases short and J 0 bases short, with 11 bases between. Looked up from germline, CDR1 is MGHRA and CDR2 is YSYEKL. The CDR3 region is CASSQDGDGLNTEAFF. CDR3 bases: TGCGCCAGCAGCCAAGATGGGGACGGATTGAACACTGAAGCTTTCTTT.